This paragraph covers one T cell receptor (beta chain) sequence. Its specificity is unknown. The data derive from a study of T cells in Graves' hyperthyroidism and ophthalmopathy. Overall study findings and caveats: A 13 V-J signature model discriminated ophthalmopathy versus stable hyperthyroidism. Blood also contained most expanded thyroid clonotypes above 0.001.

Uncontrolled infection, other autoimmune disease, pregnancy or lactation led to exclusion. Every diagnosis used clinical symptoms, serum thyroxine and TRAb, thyroid ultrasound and orbital computed tomography. This CDR3 spans 15 amino acids. The junction had 4 bases not matched to a gene; V was cut back by 1 base and J by 7 bases. Germline V CDR1 and CDR2: SEHNR, FQNEAQ (reference sequence). RNA transcripts gave rise to amplified TCR beta CDR3 regions. Using the HTBI primer set, a first-round RT-PCR was run on the TCR CDR3. TCRdb used MiXCR to reprocess the multiplex PCR reads, holding one entry per CDR3 protein. Of 450,000 to 650,000 distinct CDR3 sequences in the sample, 15% to 20% were seen once.

The receptor was isolated from a woman in her late teens or twenties with Graves' ophthalmopathy. Sample: blood. The rearrangement links TRBV7-9 to TRBJ2-2; 9 nucleotides match TRBD2. The CDR3 sequence: CASSLGGGAVGELFF. For the CDR3, the DNA is TGTGCCAGCAGCTTAGGCGGGGGGGCCGTCGGGGAGCTGTTTTTT.